The sequence of this T cell receptor beta chain was determined in a study of molecular identifiers for immune sequencing clone quantification. TCRdb ran MiXCR on the PCR reads and lists one entry per CDR3 protein. The sample holds approximately 90,000 distinct CDR3 sequences, roughly 26% seen once. This TCR derives from a human donor in good health. Some libraries in this study had Jurkat cell RNA spiked in. The sample was naive CD8+ T cells from blood, with Jurkat cell RNA spiked in. Subset given: FACS-sorted CD8+CD4-CCR7+CD45RA+ naive T cells.

CDR3 DNA: TGTGCCAGCAGCCAAGATTATGGGCAGGTCCCAGATACGCAGTATTTT. This codes for CASSQDYGQVPDTQYF. The gene calls are TRBV14 and TRBJ2-3, with no clear D. The CDR3 runs to 16 residues. Trimming left V 0 bases short and J 4 bases short, with 14 bases between. Per the germline V gene, CDR1 is SGHDN and CDR2 is FVKESK.